This T cell receptor (beta chain) was retrieved from a study of graft-versus-host responses after intestinal transplantation. Study-level background: As for transplant type, recipients had multivisceral, liver-intestinal, or isolated intestinal grafts. Each patient got anti-thymocyte globulin induction, then tacrolimus and steroids for two to four years. Findings and limits, study-wide: Subjects displaying graft-donor T cell macrochimerism possessed elevated graft-versus-host to host-versus-graft clonal ratios inside allografts. GvH clones detected in recipient marrow included some appearing first in ileum or blood.

As concerns this clone: What it binds is unknown.

The table came from immunoSEQ multiplex PCR; TCRdb's copy has only in-frame clones and leaves some out. The sample includes 90,000 to 130,000 clones, approximately 93% seen only once; the top ten take around 1%. Sequencing was performed on unstimulated CD8+ T cells sorted from spleen or lymph node cells, taken before transplant. This clonotype was obtained from a human donor who was the organ donor for an intestinal transplant.

The CDR3 region is CASSLETGATYEQYF. CDR3 bases: TGTGCCAGCAGCTTAGAGACAGGGGCGACCTACGAGCAGTACTTC. The rearrangement links TRBV7-8 to TRBJ2-7; 8 nucleotides agree with TRBD1. Germline V gene data show CDR1 as SGHVS and CDR2 as FQNEAQ. This CDR3 comprises 15 residues. Trimming removed 1 base from V and 2 bases from J; junction bases left unmatched: 4.